This T cell receptor beta chain was obtained from a study of neurological immune-mediated disorders. Findings and limits, study-wide: The greatest degree of TCR clonal expansion was observed in HTLV-1-associated myelopathy, with the lowest in multiple sclerosis, below that of healthy controls.

Specified time point: longitudinal time-point 2. In its sample, this clonotype was seen many times. Its antigen is not identified. The cDNA was generated through 5'RACE incorporating 10-nucleotide random UMIs. Each CDR3 protein gets one entry after TCRdb re-called the 5' RACE reads with MiXCR. Of 81,000 or so distinct CDR3 sequences detected, about 13% appear once; the ten largest clones hold approximately 4.5%. This CDR3 region has 12 residues. V was trimmed by 0 bases and J by 6 bases, leaving 5 bases between them. CDR1 and CDR2 (germline): SGHRS, YFSETQ. Sequencing used PBMCs. This receptor was obtained from a female donor with HTLV-1-associated myelopathy (HAM/TSP). This chain uses TRBV5-1 with TRBJ2-3, with D uncertain. This CDR3 reads CASSLAGDTQYF. The CDR3 DNA sequence: TGCGCCAGCAGCTTGGCCGGGGATACGCAGTATTTT.